Sequencing of this TCR beta chain was carried out in a study of blood T cell repertoires in COVID-19 (dated by TCRdb to the early 2020s). Regarding the research as a whole: Collaborator samples came from the United States, Italy and Spain and covered acute and convalescent phases of COVID-19. HLA class I and class II types, where available, came from metadata supplied by the sample provider rather than from assay-based typing. The dataset comprised deeply sampled blood TCRbeta repertoires from subjects exposed to, actively infected with, or recovered from COVID-19. The material from the prospective study consisted of cDNA or gDNA derived from T cells, B-cell-depleted T cells, or PBMCs. Nearly every sample came with metadata listing a de-identified subject ID, COVID-19 status, age in years and sex. The repertoires were made available in a free public database intended to serve as a resource for research on the immune response to SARS-CoV-2. Samples were obtained from the ongoing ImmuneRACE study (first 160 participants) and from about 1,300 subjects provided by 6 global collaborators.

General conclusions and limits of the study: Clinical and demographic metadata were provided uncurated, with the amount varying by source and participant.

As to this clone: There is no known antigen for this receptor. No clone much larger than this one lies a single base away; base qualities are absent.

Reading the germline V gene (reference sequence) gives CDR1 MNHEY and CDR2 SMNVEV. Compared with germline, V lacks 5 bases and J lacks 0 bases; bases without a gene match: 4. Measured from the cysteine to the phenylalanine, the CDR3 is 15 residues long. Solely the CDR3 DNA is kept, with 45 bases framed from the first base. The immunoSEQ Assay, a bias-controlled multiplex PCR, was used to amplify TCRbeta CDR3 regions from genomic DNA. Turning to the authors' computational methods: Nucleated cell counts per sample were estimated from amplification of reference gene primers within the assay. Sequence reads were collapsed and filtered to measure the absolute abundance of every unique TCRbeta CDR3 rearrangement. Productive Simpson clonality was computed per sample as the square root of Simpson's diversity index over productive rearrangements. TCRdb took over this immuneACCESS table, retaining in-frame rearrangements with V and J assigned. Such tables are incomplete; in checked studies, under half of the missing clones stem from an unresolved V gene, and the remainder is unexplained. For V, J and clone size, that table is used; D and trimming come from the DNA. The sample includes 55,000 to 70,000 clones, with roughly 81% observed a single time. In total, the top ten clones hold 15% to 19% of the sample.

The collaborating institutions used their own protocols to collect whole blood in K2EDTA tubes. Collaborator samples were shipped for TCRbeta analysis as frozen whole blood, isolated PBMCs, or DNA extracted from either sample type. Sequences were obtained from peripheral blood. The sequence came from a man at least 80 years old with acute or convalescent COVID-19. Recombination joined TRBV27 with TRBJ2-3; TRBD2 aligns with 8 central bases. The CDR3 region has the sequence CASSPSGGSTDTQYF. In nucleotide form, the sequence is TGTGCCAGCAGTCCGAGCGGGGGTAGCACAGATACGCAGTATTTT.